The 6 T cell receptor beta chains below were found in one sample sequenced in a study of PD-1 blockade in mismatch repair-deficient tumors. Clones were read by immunoSEQ multiplex PCR, and TCRdb kept only the in-frame ones, dropping some. This repertoire shows about 120,000 clones, 88% found once; its top ten account for roughly 12%. This material consisted of peripheral blood, taken 72 weeks after starting pembrolizumab. These receptors originate from an adult with mismatch repair-deficient cancer.

The chain carries TRBV5-5 and TRBJ1-2; unclear D gene. The germline V and J ends were trimmed by 1 base and 6 bases, with 13 bases remaining between them. This CDR3 spans 14 amino acids. CDR1 is SGHKS, CDR2 YYEKEE, per germline (reference sequence). This CDR3 is CASSLLGVTDGYTF. The CDR3 DNA reads TGTGCCAGCAGCTTGCTTGGGGTCACAGATGGCTACACCTTC.

The chain combines TRBV27 with TRBJ1-1; D call uncertain. CDR1 and CDR2 from the germline V gene are MNHEY and SMNVEV (reference sequence). This CDR3 is 14 amino acids long. The V end lost 3 bases, the J end lost 0 bases, and 8 bases lay between the germline ends. The CDR3 nucleotides are TGTGCCAGCAGTTTCGGACTGATGAACACTGAAGCTTTCTTT. This gives the protein CASSFGLMNTEAFF.

The rearrangement joins TRBV7-9 to TRBJ2-1, with 8 bases fitting TRBD2. Germline assignment: CDR1 SEHNR and CDR2 FQNEAQ (reference sequence). This CDR3 comprises 15 residues. V was clipped by 4 bases and J by 10 bases; unmatched bases: 12. The CDR3 DNA reads as TGTGCCAGCAGCTCCCAGAGCGGGAGTCTCCAAGAGCAGTTCTTC. It yields the protein CASSSQSGSLQEQFF.

The chain is built from TRBV7-9 and TRBJ1-4, with a weak D call TRBD1 (5 bases). Germline assignment: CDR1 SEHNR and CDR2 FQNEAQ (reference sequence). The CDR3 is 17 amino acids. V lost 5 bases and J lost 7, with 23 bases in between. In nucleotides, the CDR3 is TGTGCCAGCAGCGCATACCGGGACCCATCAGAGGGTGAAAAACTGTTTTTT. Translated, it gives CASSAYRDPSEGEKLFF.

In this sample, this clone turned up a few times. The rearrangement links TRBV21-1 to TRBJ2-2. TRBV21-1 is annotated as a pseudogene. This CDR3 is 11 amino acids long. CDR3 bases: TGTGCCAGCTCCAACACCGGGGAGCTGTTTTTT. Translation gives CASSNTGELFF.

Here the CDR3 DNA reads TGTGCCAGCAGTTCGGGTCGTGATGAGCAGTTCTTC. It yields the protein CASSSGRDEQFF. The rearrangement links TRBV28 to TRBJ2-1; D remains ambiguous. CDR3 length equals 12 residues. From germline, CDR1 is MDHEN and CDR2 SYDVKM. With 4 bases removed from V and 8 bases from J, the gap between germline ends came to 9 bases.